This TCR beta chain was retrieved from a study of CD4 T cells in relation to SARS-CoV-2 and coronaviruses. Background on the study: TCR beta CDR3s were sequenced after 10-day antigen culture of PBMCs.

CD4+ T cells from unexposed donors were obtained before the COVID-19 pandemic (2011-2018). CD4+ T cells were isolated from the cells after about ten days of culture. Germline lookup yields CDR1 SGHAT and CDR2 FQNNGV. This CDR3 has 15 residues. Trimming took off 1 base at V and 2 bases at J, with 8 bases between the two ends. Data came from immunoSEQ multiplex PCR; TCRdb stores just in-frame clones and leaves some out. Of 20,000 or so clones in the sample, around 76% were seen once. This clone occurred a few times. Its antigen is currently unknown. The chain couples TRBV11-2 to TRBJ2-2; D perhaps matches TRBD2 (5 bases). The TCR sequence derives from a human donor in good health. Material: CD4+ T cells from PBMCs, cultured in vitro. CDR3 sequence reads: CASSLGGLNTGELFF. In DNA, the CDR3 is TGTGCCAGCAGCTTAGGAGGGCTTAACACCGGGGAGCTGTTTTTT.